This T cell receptor beta chain came from a study of T cells expressing NK-cell markers. The overall study: It was sorted CD3+CD56-NKG2C+, CD3+CD56+NKG2C- and CD3+CD56+NKG2C+ T cells that provided the TCR beta repertoires. Study-wide points: The CD3+CD56-NKG2C+ fraction was also led by these clonotypes in a few donors.

This CDR3 is 17 amino acids long. Germline V gene lookup returns CDR1 SGHVS and CDR2 FNYEAQ. On this clonotype itself: Its antigen is not known.

TCR beta libraries carry UMIs added by 5'RACE template switching. Reanalyzing the 5' RACE reads, TCRdb keeps one entry per CDR3 protein, without DNA. The sample table sets out about 370,000 distinct CDR3 sequences. This clonotype originated in a woman in her 50s in good health. Sequencing input: blood T cells: a sorted CD56 or NKG2C T cell subset, CD4+ or CD8+ T cells, or bulk PBMC T cells (not recorded which). The chain combines TRBV7-6 with TRBJ2-1; TCRdb reports TRBD1, a call that lacks DNA to check it against. CDR3 sequence: CASSSQPGQATNNEQFF.